This TCR beta chain is drawn from a study of cytomegalovirus exposure and HLA in healthy donors. The method was immunoSEQ multiplex PCR; TCRdb's version includes in-frame clones alone and lacks a portion of them. The sample lists roughly 200,000 clones, around 80% seen once, with around 1.3% in the top ten. This CDR3 region has 15 residues. The germline gives CDR1 MGHRA, CDR2 YSYEKL. V lost 3 bases to trimming and J lost 5 bases; unmatched junction nucleotides: 9. The chain employs TRBV4-1 and TRBJ2-7, with TRBD2 matching over 8 bases. This TCR derives from a young woman in good health and CMV-seronegative. Sequenced sample: PBMCs. CDR3 DNA: TGCGCCAGCAGCCAGAGCAGCGGGAGAGGGAACGAGCAGTACTTC. This codes for CASSQSSGRGNEQYF.